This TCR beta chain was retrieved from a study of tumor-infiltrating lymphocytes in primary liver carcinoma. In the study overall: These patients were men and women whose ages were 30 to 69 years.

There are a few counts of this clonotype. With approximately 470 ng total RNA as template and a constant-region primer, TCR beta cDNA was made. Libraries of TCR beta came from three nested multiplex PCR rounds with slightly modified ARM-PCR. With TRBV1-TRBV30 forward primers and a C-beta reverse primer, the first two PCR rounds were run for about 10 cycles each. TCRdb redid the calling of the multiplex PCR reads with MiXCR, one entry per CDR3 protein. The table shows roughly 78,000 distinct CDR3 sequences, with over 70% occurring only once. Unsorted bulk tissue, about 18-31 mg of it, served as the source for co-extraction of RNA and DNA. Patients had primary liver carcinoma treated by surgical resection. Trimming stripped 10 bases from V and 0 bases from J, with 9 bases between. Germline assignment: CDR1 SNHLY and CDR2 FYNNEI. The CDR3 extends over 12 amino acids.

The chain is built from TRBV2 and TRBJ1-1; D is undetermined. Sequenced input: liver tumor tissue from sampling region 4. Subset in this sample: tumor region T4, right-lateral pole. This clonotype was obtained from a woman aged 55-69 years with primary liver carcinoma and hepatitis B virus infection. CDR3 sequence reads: CATETMNTEAFF. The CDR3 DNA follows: TGTGCCACGGAGACAATGAACACTGAAGCTTTCTTT.